One and the same sample provided the 14 T cell receptor beta chains below, sequenced in a study of cytomegalovirus exposure and HLA in healthy donors. Both 60 Vbeta primers and 13 Jbeta primers went into the PCR. The data were produced by immunoSEQ multiplex PCR, yet TCRdb's version contains in-frame clones alone and is incomplete. This table holds 120,000 or so clones, roughly 80% found once. The source material was PBMCs. The receptors were gathered from a middle-aged woman in good health and CMV-seropositive.

CDR3: CASSIHRDSGNTIYF. CDR3 in DNA: TGTGCCAGCAGTATTCACAGGGACTCTGGAAACACCATATATTTT. The gene calls are TRBV6-1 and TRBJ1-3, with a possible D match to TRBD1 (6 bases). The V and J ends lost 5 bases and 0 bases respectively, with 11 bases between them. This CDR3 has 15 residues. The V gene's germline CDR1 is MNHNS and CDR2 SASEGT.

This chain links TRBV10-3 with TRBJ1-4, with 10 positions matching TRBD1. The junction had 3 bases not matched to a gene; V was cut back by 6 bases and J by 2 bases. The CDR3 consists of 15 residues. Germline CDR1 reads ENHRY; CDR2 reads SYGVKD. The CDR3 sequence: CAIRGQGGTNEKLFF. CDR3 in DNA: TGTGCCATCAGAGGACAGGGGGGCACTAATGAAAAACTGTTTTTT.

V gene TRBV2 combines with J gene TRBJ2-1, with 9 positions matching TRBD1. The CDR3 length is 15 residues. Trimming at V came to 7 bases and at J to 4 bases, leaving 8 bases not matched to a gene. Germline CDR1 SNHLY, CDR2 FYNNEI. For the CDR3, the DNA is TGTGCCAGCATTAGGGACAGGGATTCTTACAATGAGCAGTTCTTC. Protein sequence: CASIRDRDSYNEQFF.

The gene calls are TRBV7-2 and TRBJ2-1; 14 bases map to TRBD2. The germline CDR1 and CDR2 sequences are SGHTA and FQGNSA. The trim removed 4 bases at V and 8 bases at J, leaving 4 bases unmatched. This CDR3 spans 15 amino acids. The CDR3 DNA is TGTGCCAGCAGCTCGACTAGCGGGGGGGCTCATGAGCAGTTCTTC. It is translated as CASSSTSGGAHEQFF.

CDR3 sequence: CASSSSPTANYGYTF. CDR3 bases: TGTGCCAGCAGCTCAAGCCCGACAGCTAACTATGGCTACACCTTC. The V call is TRBV5-5, the J call TRBJ1-2; D might be TRBD1 (5 bases). Germline CDR1 and CDR2: SGHKS and YYEKEE (reference sequence). V shed 3 bases and J shed 0 bases, with 12 bases lying between them. The CDR3 has 15 amino acids. The variable domain in full, with the rest retrieved from reference TRBV5-5 and TRBJ1-2, is DAGVTQSPTHLIKTRGQQVTLRCSPISGHKSVSWYQQVLGQGPQFIFQYYEKEERGRGNFPDRFSARQFPNYSSELNVNALLLGDSALYLCASSSSPTANYGYTFGSGTRLTVV.

The chain uses TRBV21-1 and TRBJ2-7; TRBD2 was called by the table and not checked on the DNA. TRBV21-1 is listed as a pseudogene. The CDR3 has 17 amino acids. The CDR3 is CASSKVEREAPRNEQYF. Here the CDR3 DNA reads TGTGCCAGCAGCAAAGTCGAGCGGGAGGCCCCCCGGAACGAGCAGTACTTC.

This clone was recorded once. J is TRBJ1-1 and V is TRBV15; TRBD1 agrees at 7 bases. Looked up from germline, CDR1 is LNHNV and CDR2 is YYDKDF (reference sequence). The V and J ends lost 7 bases and 2 bases, in that order; junction bases with no gene match: 4. CDR3 length equals 13 residues. The CDR3 loop reads CATKTGPNTEAFF. The CDR3 nucleotides read TGTGCCACCAAGACAGGGCCTAACACTGAAGCTTTCTTT.

V is TRBV5-8 and J is TRBJ1-2, with a weak D call TRBD1 (5 bases). Trimming cost V 5 bases and J 6 bases, with 14 bases left between them. The V gene's germline CDR1 is SGHTS and CDR2 YDEGEE. This CDR3 has 13 residues. The CDR3 sequence: CASRSRGVDGYTF. The CDR3, as DNA: TGTGCCAGCAGATCACGGGGGGTTGATGGCTACACCTTC.

The rearrangement joins TRBV6-1 to TRBJ2-3, with D uncertain. Trimming took 1 base from V and 11 from J, leaving 13 bases between them. The germline gives CDR1 MNHNS, CDR2 SASEGT. The CDR3 length is 13 residues. This chain's CDR3 is CASSEVGQVKQYF. The CDR3, as DNA: TGTGCCAGCAGTGAAGTTGGGCAGGTTAAGCAGTATTTT.

The chain recombines TRBV30 with TRBJ1-5; TRBD1 agrees at 7 bases. V lost 4 bases, J lost 0 bases, and 9 bases stayed unmatched. The CDR3 loop spans 16 amino acids. The germline V gene encodes CDR1 GTSNPN and CDR2 SVGIG (reference sequence). The CDR3, as DNA: TGTGCCTGGAAGGTAGGGGGCGGCTATAGCAATCAGCCCCAGCATTTT. This translates into CAWKVGGGYSNQPQHF.

A few counts support this clone. The chain couples TRBV10-3 to TRBJ2-7, with 10 bases aligning to TRBD2. Germline loops: CDR1 ENHRY, CDR2 SYGVKD. CDR3 size: 14 residues. V trimming: 6 bases; J trimming: 4 bases; junction bases outside the gene matches: 6. The CDR3 bases are TGTGCCATCAGCCCGAGCGGGGGGGCTTACGAGCAGTACTTC. Translating it yields CAISPSGGAYEQYF.

This clone was observed once. This rearrangement joins TRBV29-1 to TRBJ2-7; 7 bases align to TRBD1. The ends lost 6 bases at V and 3 bases at J; junction bases unmatched: 2. The CDR3 consists of 11 residues. CDR1 is SQVTM, CDR2 ANQGSEA, per germline. CDR3 DNA: TGCAGCGTCGGGACAGTCTACGAGCAGTACTTC. Its translation is CSVGTVYEQYF.

This chain uses TRBV9 with TRBJ1-2, with TRBD1 matching 9 bases. There are 14 residues in the CDR3. Per germline, CDR1 SGDLS and CDR2 YYNGEE. The junction had 8 bases not matched to a gene; V was cut back by 4 bases and J by 7 bases. Written as DNA, the CDR3 is TGTGCCAGCAGCCTTGGGACAGGGATAAGTGGCTACACCTTC. Residues: CASSLGTGISGYTF.

The chain combines TRBV2 with TRBJ2-7; D ambiguous. Germline lookup yields CDR1 SNHLY and CDR2 FYNNEI. V gave up 7 bases and J gave up 4 bases, with 14 bases separating them. The CDR3 runs to 13 residues. The chain's CDR3 is CASIRSELYEQYF. In nucleotides, the CDR3 is TGTGCCAGCATAAGGTCGGAGTTATACGAGCAGTACTTC.